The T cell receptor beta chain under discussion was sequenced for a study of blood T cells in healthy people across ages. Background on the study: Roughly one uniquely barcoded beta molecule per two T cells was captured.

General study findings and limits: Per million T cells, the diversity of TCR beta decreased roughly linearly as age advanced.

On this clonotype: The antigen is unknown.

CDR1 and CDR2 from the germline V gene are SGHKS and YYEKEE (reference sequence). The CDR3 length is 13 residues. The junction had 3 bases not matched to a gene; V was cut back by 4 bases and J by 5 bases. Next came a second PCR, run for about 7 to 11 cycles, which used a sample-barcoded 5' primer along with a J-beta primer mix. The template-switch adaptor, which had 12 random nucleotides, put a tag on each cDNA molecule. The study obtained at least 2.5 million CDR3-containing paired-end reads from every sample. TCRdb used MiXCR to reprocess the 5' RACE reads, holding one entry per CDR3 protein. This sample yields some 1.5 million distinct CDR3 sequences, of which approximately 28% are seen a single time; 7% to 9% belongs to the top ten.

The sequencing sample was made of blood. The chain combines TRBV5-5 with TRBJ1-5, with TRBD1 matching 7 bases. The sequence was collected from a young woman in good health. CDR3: CASSPGQDQPQHF. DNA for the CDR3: TGTGCCAGCAGCCCCGGACAGGATCAGCCCCAGCATTTT.